The rows below give T cell receptor beta chains drawn from one sample of a study of T cell repertoires in cytomegalovirus infection. TCRdb analysed the reads with MiXCR anew, one entry per CDR3 protein. The sample has 250,000 or so distinct CDR3 sequences, 9.1% seen once. Specimen: PBMCs. The receptors stem from a human donor in good health (CMV status not recorded). Some clones in this sample may be carry-over from other donors' samples. CDR3s include the opening cysteine and the closing phenylalanine or tryptophan. The D gene is left open where the match is weak. A clone size is listed for some rows: how often the clone was seen (once, few, many), or a class if it is expanded.

j_gene | d_gene | abundance | v_gene | len | CDR3aa | CDR3nt
TRBJ2-7 | TRBD2 | many | TRBV11-2 | 15 | CASSLEASGAYEQYF | TGTGCCAGCAGCTTAGAGGCTAGCGGGGCATACGAGCAGTACTTC
TRBJ2-1 | - | many | TRBV4-3 | 13 | CASSQGAEFEQFF | TGCGCCAGCAGCCAAGGGGCAGAGTTTGAGCAGTTCTTC
TRBJ2-7 | - | many | TRBV7-9 | 14 | CASSLRDTRYEQYF | TGTGCCAGCAGCTTAAGGGACACGCGCTACGAGCAGTACTTC
TRBJ1-1 | TRBD1 | many | TRBV7-2 | 16 | CASSFLTGTGNTEAFF | TGTGCCAGCAGCTTTTTAACCGGGACAGGGAACACTGAAGCTTTCTTT
TRBJ1-2 | - | - | TRBV27 | 12 | CASSKQGWGYTF | TGTGCCAGCAGTAAACAGGGTTGGGGCTACACCTTC
TRBJ1-5 | - | - | TRBV20-1 | 14 | CSASKERVNQPQHF | TGCAGTGCTAGTAAGGAACGGGTCAATCAGCCCCAGCATTTT
TRBJ2-7 | TRBD2 | - | TRBV14 | 16 | CASSQDMVAGVYEQYF | TGTGCCAGCAGCCAAGATATGGTAGCGGGGGTCTACGAGCAGTACTTC
TRBJ2-3 | TRBD2 | many | TRBV7-6 | 16 | CASSPEGTSATDTQYF | TGTGCCAGCAGCCCAGAAGGGACTAGCGCCACAGATACGCAGTATTTT
TRBJ2-1 | - | many | TRBV6-2/TRBV6-3 | 13 | CASSYDAYNEQFF | TGTGCCAGCAGTTACGACGCGTACAATGAGCAGTTCTTC
TRBJ1-4 | - | many | TRBV29-1 | 15 | CSVDLIEGGAEKLFF | TGCAGCGTCGACCTTATTGAGGGCGGAGCTGAAAAACTGTTTTTT
TRBJ1-2 | - | many | TRBV12-3/TRBV12-4 | 14 | CASSQTGQYHGYTF | TGTGCCAGCAGTCAAACCGGACAGTACCATGGCTACACCTTC
TRBJ1-5 | - | many | TRBV7-2 | 15 | CASSLGGMGNQPQHF | TGTGCCAGCAGCTTGGGTGGAATGGGCAATCAGCCCCAGCATTTT
TRBJ1-1 | - | many | TRBV28 | 15 | CASSPAGLTGTEAFF | TGTGCCAGCAGTCCGGCGGGCCTTACGGGCACTGAAGCTTTCTTT
TRBJ1-5 | - | few | TRBV28 | 15 | CASSLSLSGNQPQHF | TGTGCCAGCAGTTTAAGTCTTTCGGGCAATCAGCCCCAGCATTTT
TRBJ1-1 | - | few | TRBV29-1 | 14 | CSVVPGLGLTEAFF | TGCAGCGTTGTCCCGGGACTAGGGCTCACTGAAGCTTTCTTT
TRBJ1-2 | - | many | TRBV6-2/TRBV6-3 | 17 | CASSYSPGSGANYGYTF | TGTGCCAGCAGTTACTCCCCAGGGAGCGGTGCTAACTATGGCTACACCTTC
TRBJ2-7 | - | many | TRBV7-2 | 12 | CASSLRAGEQYF | TGTGCCAGCAGCTTAAGAGCAGGCGAGCAGTACTTC
TRBJ2-5 | TRBD1 | many | TRBV7-2 | 14 | CASSLNQGAKTQYF | TGTGCCAGCAGCTTAAATCAGGGGGCGAAGACCCAGTACTTC
TRBJ1-6 | - | - | TRBV20-1 | 13 | CSAATPGTMSLHF | TGCAGTGCTGCGACCCCCGGGACGATGTCCCTCCACTTT
TRBJ1-1 | TRBD1 | few | TRBV4-3 | 13 | CASSFGTGDGAFF | TGCGCCAGCAGCTTTGGGACAGGCGATGGAGCTTTCTTT
TRBJ1-2 | - | medium-sized | TRBV7-2 | 14 | CASSPGTGARGYTF | TGTGCCAGCAGCCCAGGGACCGGTGCGCGTGGCTACACCTTC
TRBJ2-1 | TRBD2 | many | TRBV6-2/TRBV6-3 | 17 | CASSFGLAGALYNEQFF | TGTGCCAGCAGTTTCGGACTAGCGGGGGCCCTCTACAATGAGCAGTTCTTC
TRBJ2-2 | TRBD2 | - | TRBV27 | 17 | CASRNRGLAFNTGELFF | TGTGCCAGCAGAAACCGGGGACTAGCCTTTAATACCGGGGAGCTGTTTTTT
TRBJ2-3 | - | - | TRBV6-1 | 15 | CASTEAIVGTDTQYF | TGTGCCAGCACCGAGGCCATCGTGGGCACAGATACGCAGTATTTT
TRBJ1-6 | - | - | TRBV7-9 | 14 | CATDHWQGNSPLHF | TGTGCCACCGACCACTGGCAGGGCAATTCACCCCTCCACTTT
TRBJ1-5 | TRBD1 | many | TRBV7-8 | 17 | CASSLARQGYRNQPQHF | TGTGCCAGCAGCTTAGCAAGACAGGGGTATAGGAATCAGCCCCAGCATTTT
TRBJ1-5 | TRBD1 | - | TRBV6-1 | 16 | CASSYRPDRANQPQHF | TGTGCCAGCAGTTACAGACCCGACAGGGCCAATCAGCCCCAGCATTTT